Each of the 14 T cell receptor beta chains below was sequenced from the same sample in a study of T-cell memory formation after mild COVID-19. TCRdb analysed the 5' RACE reads with MiXCR anew, one entry per CDR3 protein. The table shows 120,000 or so distinct CDR3 sequences, with roughly 15% occurring only once. Sequenced: PBMCs or a T cell subset sorted from them (not recorded which). These receptors originate from an adult woman who had mild COVID-19 (a few samples of this study predate the infection). Cell type and time point are not known.

This clonotype was observed many times. This chain links TRBV2 with TRBJ2-3; no reliable D call. Germline V gene sequence: CDR1 SNHLY, CDR2 FYNNEI. The ends were cut back, 8 bases at V and 0 bases at J, with 12 bases in the middle. The CDR3 has 14 amino acids. The DNA of the CDR3 is TGTGCCAGCCTAATGGACGGTAGCACAGATACGCAGTATTTT. Amino acids: CASLMDGSTDTQYF.

This clonotype appeared a few times. This sequence joins TRBV4-2 and TRBJ2-1, with TRBD2 matching 8 bases. The J segment lost 9 bases and the V segment lost 0 bases, leaving 10 bases of the junction unmatched. CDR3 length: 16 residues. Germline CDR1 is LGHNA and CDR2 is YNFKEQ. CDR3 in amino acids: CASSQDTDGGASEQFF. The CDR3, as DNA: TGTGCCAGCAGCCAAGATACGGACGGGGGGGCCAGTGAGCAGTTCTTC.

Only a few counts were recorded for this clonotype. Relative to the germline gene, one junction end is altered; a read error may explain this. Written as DNA, the CDR3 is TGCAGCGTTGAAGATCCGTGGCTTAGAGCGAGGAGTTTT. Translating it yields CSVEDPWLRARSF. The chain is built from TRBV29-1 and TRBJ1-4; D is uncertain. Germline V gene data show CDR1 as SQVTM and CDR2 as ANQGSEA. The CDR3 has 13 residues.

There are a few counts of this clonotype. V and J are TRBV20-1 and TRBJ2-5; 7 nucleotides agree with TRBD1. The V gene's germline CDR1 is DFQATT and CDR2 SNEGSKA (reference sequence). This CDR3 comprises 15 residues. The V and J ends lost 4 bases and 5 bases, in that order; junction bases with no gene match: 13. CDR3 loop: CSAITLQGMEETQYF. DNA for the CDR3: TGCAGTGCTATAACCCTACAGGGGATGGAGGAGACCCAGTACTTC.

Many counts were recorded for this clonotype. The genes are TRBV9 and TRBJ2-5; TRBD1 agrees at 9 bases. The germline gives CDR1 SGDLS, CDR2 YYNGEE. With V trimmed by 0 bases and J by 5 bases, 5 bases remained unmatched. The CDR3 extends over 15 amino acids. The CDR3 DNA follows: TGTGCCAGCAGCGTAGACGGACAGGGGCGGGAGACCCAGTACTTC. Its protein is CASSVDGQGRETQYF.

The chain couples TRBV7-3 to TRBJ2-1; no definite D call. The CDR3 runs to 12 residues. V lost 5 bases to trimming and J lost 8 bases, with 10 bases between them. The germline V gene encodes CDR1 SGHTA and CDR2 FQGTGA. CDR3 sequence reads: CASSHTSHEQFF. The CDR3 DNA reads as TGTGCCAGCAGCCACACGTCCCATGAGCAGTTCTTC. The full variable domain, in which reference TRBV7-3 and TRBJ2-1 provide the parts outside the CDR3, is GAGVSQTPSNKVTEKGKYVELRCDPISGHTALYWYRQSLGQGPEFLIYFQGTGAADDSGLPNDRFFAVRPEGSVSTLKIQRTERGDSAVYLCASSHTSHEQFFGPGTRLTVL.

This clonotype was detected only once. The chain joins TRBV12-3 or TRBV12-4 to TRBJ2-5; 14 bases are shared with TRBD2. This CDR3 spans 17 amino acids. V lost 4 bases to trimming and J lost 3 bases; unmatched junction nucleotides: 7. The CDR3 DNA is TGTGCCAGCAGTTCGGGGACTAGCGGGAGCGGGGAAGAGACCCAGTACTTC. It is translated as CASSSGTSGSGEETQYF.

The V and J genes are TRBV5-5 and TRBJ2-1; 8 bases match TRBD1. Looked up from germline, CDR1 is SGHKS and CDR2 is YYEKEE (reference sequence). The trim removed 0 bases at V and 0 bases at J, leaving 5 bases unmatched. The CDR3 extends over 17 amino acids. This CDR3 reads CASSLAGQGASYNEQFF. CDR3 nucleotides: TGTGCCAGCAGCTTGGCAGGGCAGGGGGCCTCCTACAATGAGCAGTTCTTC.

The chain combines TRBV9 with TRBJ1-3; TRBD1 matches at 7 bases. V was pared by 4 bases and J by 2 bases, with 6 bases of the junction left unmatched. Germline values: CDR1 SGDLS, CDR2 YYNGEE. CDR3 length: 15 residues. The CDR3 region is CASSPRQGAGNTIYF. The DNA for the CDR3 is TGTGCCAGCAGCCCTCGACAGGGCGCTGGAAACACCATATATTTT.

This clonotype was recorded many times. V gene TRBV7-6 combines with J gene TRBJ2-1; the D is unclear. V was cut by 0 bases and J by 11 bases, with 14 bases left in between. Germline values: CDR1 SGHVS, CDR2 FNYEAQ. There are 14 residues in the CDR3. The CDR3 DNA is TGTGCCAGCAGCTTAGCGCAGTTAGACCGAAAGCAGTTCTTC. The encoded protein is CASSLAQLDRKQFF.

The chain uses TRBV7-9 and TRBJ1-2; D gene uncertain. V dropped 1 base and J dropped 4 bases, with 7 bases sitting between them. CDR1 SEHNR and CDR2 FQNEAQ come from the germline V gene (reference sequence). The CDR3 loop spans 13 amino acids. CDR3 nucleotide sequence: TGTGCCAGCAGCTTAGGAGAGGGCTATGGCTACACCTTC. Translated: CASSLGEGYGYTF.

In its sample, this clonotype was seen a few times. J is TRBJ2-7 and V is TRBV30; TRBD1 or TRBD2 may be the D gene (5 bases each). This CDR3 has 14 residues. V lost 0 bases to trimming and J lost 2 bases, with 11 bases between them. In germline, CDR1 is GTSNPN, CDR2 SVGIG (reference sequence). The CDR3 loop reads CAWSVGWGTYEQYF. The CDR3 DNA sequence: TGTGCCTGGAGTGTAGGGTGGGGGACCTACGAGCAGTACTTC.

This clonotype has just a few counts. The chain carries TRBV6-5 and TRBJ1-2; no firm D call. CDR1 and CDR2 from the germline V gene are MNHEY and SVGAGI. Trimming removed 6 bases from V and 14 bases from J, with 19 bases in between. The CDR3 loop spans 12 amino acids. Here the CDR3 DNA reads TGTGCCAGCAGCTTCGATGTTCTTTCGCTAACCTTC. It yields the protein CASSFDVLSLTF.

This clonotype occurred a few times. J is TRBJ2-7 and V is TRBV5-1, with 7 bases lining up with TRBD1. The CDR3 covers 13 residues. The ends lost 4 bases at V and 1 base at J; junction bases unmatched: 2. Per germline, CDR1 SGHRS and CDR2 YFSETQ. CDR3 loop: CASSTGDSYEQYF. CDR3 DNA: TGCGCCAGCAGCACAGGGGATTCCTACGAGCAGTACTTC.